The entry below describes one T cell receptor beta chain. Antigen specificity is unknown. Stem cell-like memory, regulatory, central memory and naive CD4+ cells were sorted via CD45RO/CCR7/CD25/CD127/CD95/CD27. Isolated RNA was reverse transcribed in full, so expressed TCRB transcripts were sequenced. This table comes from immunoSEQ multiplex PCR, and its TCRdb copy is limited to in-frame clones, with some not included. The data hold approximately 600,000 clones, with 9.5% to 15% observed a single time. This sample was taken from a study of beta chain features in type 1 diabetes. Study-level results: The study found fewer insertions and more deletions at VDJ junctions in type 1 diabetes patients. All four CD4+ subsets from Type 1 diabetes patients carried moderately but significantly shorter TCRB CDR3s.

Trimming at V came to 6 bases and at J to 6 bases, leaving 9 bases not matched to a gene. The V gene's germline CDR1 is MDHEN and CDR2 SYDVKM. The CDR3 sequence is 14 residues long. The sequence was obtained from a young man with type 1 diabetes. The V and J genes are TRBV28 and TRBJ2-5, with TRBD2 matching 8 bases. Sequencing was carried out using naive CD4+ T cells from blood. CDR3 in DNA: TGTGCCAGCAGACGAGCGGGGGACTCACAGACCCAGTACTTC. As protein: CASRRAGDSQTQYF.